The 13 T cell receptor beta chains given below trace back to one sample, sequenced in a study of beta chain features in type 1 diabetes. cDNA synthesis used the whole RNA isolate, giving expressed TCRB sequences. Sequencing used immunoSEQ multiplex PCR; TCRdb keeps in-frame clones, though not all of them. The top ten clones hold about 1.2% of a sample with a few hundred thousand clones, about a tenth of them seen once. The specimen sequenced was central memory CD4+ T cells from blood. These receptors were obtained from a man aged 18 to 30 in good health.

This clone was observed a handful of times. The chain carries TRBV29-1 and TRBJ2-3; 10 positions agree with TRBD2. The length of the CDR3 is 14 residues. Germline loops: CDR1 SQVTM, CDR2 ANQGSEA. V shed 7 bases, J shed 2 bases, and the junction held 6 bases outside the gene matches. CDR3 coding DNA: TGCAGCGCGCTAGCGGGGGTTTACACAGATACGCAGTATTTT. Its protein product is CSALAGVYTDTQYF.

CDR3 in amino acids: CASSLDPETQYF. CDR3 nucleotides: TGTGCCAGCAGCTTAGACCCGGAGACGCAGTATTTT. This chain uses TRBV7-6 with TRBJ2-3; D call uncertain. CDR1 is SGHVS and CDR2 is FNYEAQ in the germline V gene. This CDR3 region has 12 residues. Deletions cut 1 base from V and 9 bases from J, with 8 bases between. The complete variable domain, with remaining parts taken from reference TRBV7-6 and TRBJ2-3, reads GAGVSQSPRYKVTKRGQDVALRCDPISGHVSLYWYRQALGQGPEFLTYFNYEAQQDKSGLPNDRFSAERPEGSISTLTIQRTEQRDSAMYRCASSLDPETQYFGPGTRLTVL.

This clone was counted at least ten times. Different DNA sequences within this sample yield the same CDR3. The gene calls are TRBV4-2 and TRBJ2-1; 7 nucleotides match TRBD2. Germline CDR1 reads LGHNA; CDR2 reads YNFKEQ. This CDR3 contains 16 residues. Trimming took 1 base from V and 0 from J; bases not matched to a gene: 3. The CDR3 region is CASSQARGSSYNEQFF. As DNA, the CDR3 is TGTGCCAGCAGCCAAGCGCGCGGGAGCTCCTACAATGAGCAGTTCTTC.

This clone was found a few times. The chain employs TRBV19 and TRBJ1-5; D not resolved. The CDR3 covers 14 residues. CDR1 is LNHDA and CDR2 is SQIVND in the germline V gene (reference sequence). Trimming took off 6 bases at V and 5 bases at J, with 14 bases between the two ends. The CDR3 DNA is TGTGCCAGTAGCAAGGAGGGAGGGTATCAGCCCCAGCATTTT. Translating gives CASSKEGGYQPQHF.

The chain is built from TRBV11-3 and TRBJ2-3; no reliable D call. The germline CDR1 and CDR2 sequences are SGHNT and YENEEA. Deletions cut 5 bases from V and 2 bases from J, with 11 bases between. The CDR3 consists of 14 residues. The CDR3 protein is CASSRTGFTDTQYF. CDR3 DNA sequence: TGTGCCAGCAGCAGGACGGGCTTCACAGATACGCAGTATTTT.

This chain's CDR3 is CASSWTSGRGDEQFF. For the CDR3, the DNA is TGTGCCAGCAGCTGGACTAGCGGGAGAGGTGATGAGCAGTTCTTC. The gene calls are TRBV7-6 and TRBJ2-1; 13 nucleotides align to TRBD2. This CDR3 is 15 amino acids long. CDR1 SGHVS and CDR2 FNYEAQ come from the germline V gene. V was clipped by 4 bases and J by 8 bases; unmatched bases: 5.

The chain links TRBV6-6 to TRBJ2-7; 10 bases match TRBD2. Per the germline V gene, CDR1 is MNHNY and CDR2 is SVGAGI (reference sequence). Trimming removed 2 bases from V and 5 bases from J; junction bases left unmatched: 6. CDR3 length: 15 residues. CDR3: CASSYTASGSNEQYF. DNA of the CDR3: TGTGCCAGCAGTTACACGGCTAGCGGGAGCAACGAGCAGTACTTC.

The V gene is TRBV27, the J gene TRBJ2-2; 7 bases fit TRBD2. This CDR3 is built from 17 residues. Germline V gene lookup returns CDR1 MNHEY and CDR2 SMNVEV (reference sequence). V shed 7 bases, J shed 0 bases, and the junction held 11 bases outside the gene matches. As DNA, the CDR3 is TGTGCCAGCACCCCCGGGGAGGGGCGACCGAACACCGGGGAGCTGTTTTTT. Its protein product is CASTPGEGRPNTGELFF.

This clone has only a few counts. An end of the junction differs from the germline gene, which may be a read error. The CDR3 region has the DNA TGTGCTAGCAGCACAAACTCAGGGGAAGAGACCCAGTACTTC. This translates into CASSTNSGEETQYF. The chain has TRBV7-7 and TRBJ2-5; TRBD1 is a possible D gene (6 bases). Germline CDR1 and CDR2: SSHAT and FNYEAQ (reference sequence). The CDR3 consists of 14 residues.

Written as DNA, the CDR3 is TGTGCCAGCAGTTCCCGCGGGGGGTACGAGCAGTACTTC. Its protein product is CASSSRGGYEQYF. The chain is built from TRBV6-5 and TRBJ2-7; TRBD2 matches at 8 bases. This CDR3 region has 13 residues. Per germline, CDR1 MNHEY and CDR2 SVGAGI. Trimming at V came to 4 bases and at J to 4 bases, leaving 3 bases not matched to a gene.

The sample holds a few counts of this clone. The chain carries TRBV5-1 and TRBJ1-2; D is perhaps TRBD1 (5 bases). Germline V gene sequence: CDR1 SGHRS, CDR2 YFSETQ. Trimming took off 2 bases at V and 8 bases at J, with 13 bases between the two ends. This CDR3 contains 13 residues. The CDR3 nucleotides read TGCGCCAGCAGCTTTCAGGGAGCGGAAGGCTACACCTTC. Translated: CASSFQGAEGYTF.

This clone was counted a few times. The genes are TRBV6-5 and TRBJ2-5; either TRBD1 or TRBD2 may fit D (5 bases each). The V gene lost 6 bases and the J gene lost 3 bases, with 14 bases spanning the gap. The CDR3 has 14 residues. Germline assignment: CDR1 MNHEY and CDR2 SVGAGI. DNA for the CDR3: TGTGCCAGCAGCCGTGGGACGGTTGAAGAGACCCAGTACTTC. Protein: CASSRGTVEETQYF.

Only a few counts were recorded for this clone. This sequence joins TRBV29-1 and TRBJ2-7; D possibly corresponds to TRBD2 (6 bases). The V end lost 7 bases, the J end lost 2 bases, and 12 bases lay between the germline ends. The length of the CDR3 is 12 residues. CDR1 is SQVTM and CDR2 is ANQGSEA in the germline V gene. CDR3 in DNA: TGCAGCGGGGGGGACGGGACCTACGAGCAGTACTTC. Translated, it gives CSGGDGTYEQYF.